A selection of T cell receptor beta chains follows, all from one sample in a study of blood T cell repertoires in COVID-19. Profiled with immunoSEQ multiplex PCR; TCRdb holds only in-frame clones, not every one. In the table there are approximately 440,000 clones, approximately 88% of which are singletons. Input material: peripheral blood. These receptor sequences come from a woman aged 45-65 years with COVID-19, enrolled during active disease. Both conserved end residues are part of each CDR3. The D gene is left open where the match is weak. Size values are once, few and many counts, or a class for expanded clones, and some rows have none.

v_gene,d_gene,abundance,j_gene,CDR3aa,CDR3nt
TRBV7-9,TRBD1,NA,TRBJ2-7,CASSRMPGQGGYEQYF,TGTGCCAGCAGCCGGATGCCGGGACAGGGAGGTTACGAGCAGTACTTC
TRBV11-2,TRBD1,NA,TRBJ1-1,CASSPQGGVTEAFF,TGTGCCAGCAGCCCACAGGGGGGTGTGACTGAAGCTTTCTTT
TRBV3-1/TRBV3-2,NA,NA,TRBJ2-1,CASSQEGTQQFF,TGTGCCAGCAGCCAGGAAGGGACTCAGCAGTTCTTC
TRBV12-3/TRBV12-4,TRBD2,NA,TRBJ2-5,CASSSSGRETQYF,TGTGCCAGCAGTTCTAGCGGGAGAGAGACCCAGTACTTC
TRBV27,NA,once,TRBJ2-4,CASRESDLGLEYF,TGTGCCAGCAGGGAGTCTGACCTGGGACTGGAGTACTTC
TRBV5-1,NA,NA,TRBJ1-6,CASSFDRLNDSPLHF,TGCGCCAGCAGCTTCGACAGGTTGAACGATTCACCCCTCCACTTT
TRBV7-6,NA,NA,TRBJ2-4,CASSLLQGPNIQYF,TGTGCCAGCAGCTTATTACAGGGCCCTAACATTCAGTACTTC
TRBV6-5,NA,NA,TRBJ2-7,CASLGGLRLEQYF,TGTGCCAGCCTGGGCGGGCTTCGCCTCGAGCAGTACTTC
TRBV2,TRBD2,NA,TRBJ2-2,CASSYLSGGASTGELFF,TGTGCCAGCAGTTACCTAAGCGGGGGGGCAAGCACCGGGGAGCTGTTTTTT
TRBV9,NA,once,TRBJ1-2,CASSARNRQSPGYTF,TGTGCCAGCAGCGCCCGGAACCGACAGAGTCCTGGCTACACCTTC
TRBV4-1,NA,few,TRBJ1-3,CASSQDGLFGSSGNTIYF,TGCGCCAGCAGCCAAGACGGGCTGTTCGGGAGCTCTGGAAACACCATATATTTT
TRBV6-1,TRBD1,NA,TRBJ1-2,CASSGALGQGAYGYTF,TGTGCCAGCAGTGGGGCTTTGGGACAGGGTGCGTATGGCTACACCTTC
TRBV14,NA,NA,TRBJ1-4,CASSPQSATNEKLFF,TGTGCCAGCAGCCCGCAGTCTGCAACTAATGAAAAACTGTTTTTT
TRBV11-2,TRBD1,NA,TRBJ1-3,CASSWTGGNTIYF,TGTGCCAGCAGTTGGACAGGAGGAAACACCATATATTTT
TRBV18,TRBD2,NA,TRBJ2-3,CASSLAGGSTDTQYF,TGTGCCAGCTCACTCGCGGGGGGTAGCACAGATACGCAGTATTTT
TRBV18,NA,NA,TRBJ1-1,CASSSQTGRAFF,TGTGCCAGCTCATCGCAGACAGGTCGAGCTTTCTTT
TRBV14,NA,NA,TRBJ2-3,CASSQDTGGDTQYF,TGTGCCAGCAGCCAAGATACCGGCGGAGATACGCAGTATTTT